These T cell receptor beta chains were read from a single sample in a study of blood T cell repertoires in COVID-19. This table comes from immunoSEQ multiplex PCR, and its TCRdb copy is limited to in-frame clones, with some not included. The sample has around 260,000 clones; 70% to 90% are singletons. The source material was PBMCs or T cells enriched from blood (not recorded which). These receptors originate from a young woman who had recovered from COVID-19. CDR3s include the opening cysteine and the closing phenylalanine or tryptophan. Fields, in order: CDR3 protein, CDR3 DNA, V gene, clone size, J gene, D gene. D genes are given only for firm matches. Clone size, where shown, is once, few, many, or a class for clones that have expanded.

CDR3: CASSHRGITDTQYF
DNA: TGCGCCAGCAGCCACCGAGGAATCACAGATACGCAGTATTTT
V: TRBV5-1
size: .
J: TRBJ2-3
D: .

CDR3: CASSLRGTVGAGELFF
DNA: TGTGCCAGCAGTTTAAGAGGGACAGTAGGCGCCGGGGAGCTGTTTTTT
V: TRBV28
size: once
J: TRBJ2-2
D: TRBD1

CDR3: CASSGGEADTQYF
DNA: TGTGCCAGCAGTGGCGGGGAGGCAGATACGCAGTATTTT
V: TRBV6-4
size: .
J: TRBJ2-3
D: .

CDR3: CASSFGGMNTEAFF
DNA: TGCGCCAGCAGCTTTGGGGGGATGAACACTGAAGCTTTCTTT
V: TRBV5-1
size: few
J: TRBJ1-1
D: .

CDR3: CASSYSGGASGYTF
DNA: TGTGCCAGCAGTTACTCGGGAGGGGCCAGCGGCTACACCTTC
V: TRBV6-5
size: .
J: TRBJ1-2
D: .

CDR3: CASRQTGNYGYTF
DNA: TGCGCCAGCAGACAAACAGGGAACTATGGCTACACCTTC
V: TRBV4-1
size: .
J: TRBJ1-2
D: .

CDR3: CASSFPDSTTYEQYF
DNA: TGTGCCAGCAGTTTCCCGGACAGTACCACCTACGAGCAGTACTTC
V: TRBV28
size: .
J: TRBJ2-7
D: .

CDR3: CASSYRGTASYNEQFF
DNA: TGTGCCAGCAGCTATAGAGGGACAGCTAGTTACAATGAGCAGTTCTTC
V: TRBV11-3
size: .
J: TRBJ2-1
D: TRBD1

CDR3: CASSYAETQYF
DNA: TGTGCCAGCAGTTACGCGGAGACCCAGTACTTC
V: TRBV6-6
size: .
J: TRBJ2-5
D: .

CDR3: CASSFSRDRANVLTF
DNA: TGTGCCAGCAGCTTTTCCCGGGACAGGGCCAACGTCCTGACTTTC
V: TRBV7-2
size: .
J: TRBJ2-6
D: .

CDR3: CASGPGGHTEAFF
DNA: TGTGCCAGTGGTCCCGGGGGGCACACTGAAGCTTTCTTT
V: TRBV19
size: .
J: TRBJ1-1
D: .

CDR3: CASSPGAGVNTEAFF
DNA: TGTGCCAGCAGCCCAGGGGCGGGGGTGAACACTGAAGCTTTCTTT
V: TRBV7-3
size: .
J: TRBJ1-1
D: .

CDR3: CASTGQFYEKLFF
DNA: TGTGCCAGCACCGGACAGTTTTATGAAAAACTGTTTTTT
V: TRBV28
size: few
J: TRBJ1-4
D: .

CDR3: CAISEPDRGHYGYTF
DNA: TGTGCCATCAGTGAGCCCGACAGGGGCCACTATGGCTACACCTTC
V: TRBV10-3
size: .
J: TRBJ1-2
D: TRBD1

CDR3: CASSSLRGKTEAFF
DNA: TGTGCCAGCAGCTCCCTTCGGGGAAAGACTGAAGCTTTCTTT
V: TRBV11-2
size: .
J: TRBJ1-1
D: .

CDR3: CASSEDRGVYEQYF
DNA: TGTGCCAGCAGCGAAGACAGGGGGGTTTACGAGCAGTACTTC
V: TRBV2
size: .
J: TRBJ2-7
D: TRBD1

CDR3: CASRADRGYGAFF
DNA: TGTGCCAGCAGAGCCGACAGGGGTTATGGAGCTTTCTTT
V: TRBV7-8
size: .
J: TRBJ1-1
D: TRBD1

CDR3: CASSPNRGATQYF
DNA: TGTGCCAGCAGTCCAAACAGGGGAGCGACCCAGTACTTC
V: TRBV2
size: .
J: TRBJ2-5
D: TRBD1

CDR3: CASSSSGAGELFF
DNA: TGCGCCAGCAGCTCTAGCGGGGCCGGGGAGCTGTTTTTT
V: TRBV5-1
size: few
J: TRBJ2-2
D: TRBD2

CDR3: CAWRGASNSPLHF
DNA: TGTGCCTGGAGAGGGGCGTCTAATTCACCCCTCCACTTT
V: TRBV30
size: .
J: TRBJ1-6
D: .

CDR3: CASSTGTNTGELFF
DNA: TGTGCCAGTAGTACCGGGACTAACACCGGGGAGCTGTTTTTT
V: TRBV19
size: .
J: TRBJ2-2
D: .

CDR3: CATSRDRGDTQYF
DNA: TGTGCCACCAGCAGAGATCGAGGAGATACGCAGTATTTT
V: TRBV15
size: few
J: TRBJ2-3
D: .